This paragraph covers one T cell receptor (beta chain) sequence. The antigen is unknown. Each CDR3 protein is one row after TCRdb ran MiXCR on the RT-PCR reads. The sample comprises hundreds of thousands of distinct CDR3 sequences, approximately 15% of which are singletons, and under 14% rests with the top ten. This entry comes from a study of response to subunit inactivated influenza vaccine. Broader study findings: The study's authors posited that every seasonal influenza vaccination enlists few new T cells.

The CDR3 consists of 16 residues. V lost 4 bases and J 1 base, leaving 13 bases between the germline ends. The germline V gene has CDR1 SGHVS and CDR2 FQNEAQ. The chain couples TRBV7-8 to TRBJ2-2, with D possibly being TRBD2 (6 bases). This clonotype originated in a man aged 45-65 years who received an inactivated influenza vaccine. The input for sequencing was PBMCs from blood, taken 12 days after vaccination. CDR3 sequence (DNA): TGTGCCAGCAGCTCCGGGGGTTCGTGGAACACCGGGGAGCTGTTTTTT. Amino acids: CASSSGGSWNTGELFF. The entire variable domain, with the rest obtained from reference TRBV7-8 and TRBJ2-2, is as follows: GAGVSQSPRYKVAKRGQDVALRCDPISGHVSLFWYQQALGQGPEFLTYFQNEAQLDKSGLPSDRFFAERPEGSVSTLKIQRTQQEDSAVYLCASSSGGSWNTGELFFGEGSRLTVL.